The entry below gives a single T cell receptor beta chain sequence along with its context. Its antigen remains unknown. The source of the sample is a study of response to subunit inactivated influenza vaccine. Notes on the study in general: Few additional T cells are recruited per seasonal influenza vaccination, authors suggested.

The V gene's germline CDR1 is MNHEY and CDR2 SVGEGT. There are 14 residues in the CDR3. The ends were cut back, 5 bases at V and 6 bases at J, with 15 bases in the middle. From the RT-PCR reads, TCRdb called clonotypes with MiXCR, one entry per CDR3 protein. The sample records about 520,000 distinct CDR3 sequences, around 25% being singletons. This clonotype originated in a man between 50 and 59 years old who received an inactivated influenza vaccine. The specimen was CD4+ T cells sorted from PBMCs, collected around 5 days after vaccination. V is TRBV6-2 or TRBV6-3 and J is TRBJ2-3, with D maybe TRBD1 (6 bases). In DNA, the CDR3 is TGTGCCAGCAGTCGCAGACAGGTAGCGGATACGCAGTATTTT. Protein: CASSRRQVADTQYF.